This TCR beta chain appears in the sequencing data of a study of shared clonotypes between healthy human individuals. The protocol was immunoSEQ multiplex PCR, while the TCRdb copy is restricted to in-frame clones and leaves out a portion. The data contain hundreds of thousands of clones, almost 97% of them singletons. CDR1 is MDHEN, CDR2 SYDVKM, per germline. The CDR3 length is 15 residues. V was clipped by 5 bases and J by 0 bases, with 13 bases between them. The chain links TRBV28 to TRBJ1-2; D ambiguous. The sequenced sample was naive CD4+ T cells sorted from blood. As for subset: CD45RA+ positively selected. This clonotype was obtained from a young woman in good health. CDR3 amino acids: CASSPGPIANYGYTF. The CDR3 DNA is TGTGCCAGCAGTCCTGGACCGATAGCTAACTATGGCTACACCTTC.